The rows below give T cell receptor beta chains drawn from one sample of a study of T-cell reconstitution after alpha-beta-depleted transplantation in children. MiXCR, run by TCRdb on the PCR reads, gives a single entry per CDR3 protein. The sample gives about 440,000 distinct CDR3 sequences, about 40% of which show up once; roughly a quarter is in the top ten. The source material was PBMCs, sampled before TCRalphabeta/CD19-depleted stem cell transplant. These receptors originate from a girl aged 2 to 10 with aplastic anemia, due to receive a stem cell transplant. The CDR3 runs from the conserved cysteine through the conserved F or W. The order of the fields is clone size, V gene, J gene, D gene, CDR3 DNA, CDR3 protein. D genes are given only for firm matches. Expanded clones get a size class; other rows say once, few or many, or leave the size out.

size: .; V: TRBV20-1; J: TRBJ2-3; D: .; DNA: TGCAGTGCCCCGACACAGGGCACAGATACGCAGTATTTT; CDR3: CSAPTQGTDTQYF
size: .; V: TRBV5-1; J: TRBJ2-1; D: .; DNA: TGCGCCAGCAGCTTGGAGCTAGCGACCTACAATGAGCAGTTCTTC; CDR3: CASSLELATYNEQFF
size: few; V: TRBV2; J: TRBJ1-2; D: .; DNA: TGTGCCAGCAGTCGCAGGGATAACGATGGCTACACCTTC; CDR3: CASSRRDNDGYTF
size: .; V: TRBV6-1; J: TRBJ1-4; D: .; DNA: TGTGCCAGCAGGACCGGGACAACCTCACCTCGCGGGAAACTGTTTTTT; CDR3: CASRTGTTSPRGKLFF
size: .; V: TRBV15; J: TRBJ1-1; D: .; DNA: TGTGCCACCAGCAGAGATCATGGACTCGCTGAAGCTTTCTTT; CDR3: CATSRDHGLAEAFF
size: .; V: TRBV7-9; J: TRBJ2-7; D: TRBD1; DNA: TGTGCCAGCAGCCACCGACAGGGGCGGGAGCAGTACTTC; CDR3: CASSHRQGREQYF
size: .; V: TRBV5-5; J: TRBJ2-7; D: .; DNA: TGTGCCAGCAGCTACGCTCCGGACTGGAACTACGAGCAGTACTTC; CDR3: CASSYAPDWNYEQYF
size: few; V: TRBV12-3/TRBV12-4; J: TRBJ2-3; D: TRBD2; DNA: TGTGCCAGCAGTTTATCTCCGATACTAGCGGCCAGGGGAGATACGCAGTATTTT; CDR3: CASSLSPILAARGDTQYF
size: many; V: TRBV7-2; J: TRBJ2-5; D: .; DNA: TGTGCCAGCAGTGTAGGAGCCGGAGAGACCCAGTACTTC; CDR3: CASSVGAGETQYF
size: many; V: TRBV28; J: TRBJ2-3; D: .; DNA: TGTGCCAGCAGTCGGAGGGCTGGCACAGATACGCAGTATTTT; CDR3: CASSRRAGTDTQYF
size: .; V: TRBV29-1; J: TRBJ2-7; D: TRBD2; DNA: TGCAGCGTTGCGGGCGGGAGGGCCGTCGAGCAGTACTTC; CDR3: CSVAGGRAVEQYF
size: .; V: TRBV7-2; J: TRBJ2-1; D: .; DNA: TGTGCCAGCAGGGGCCTGCCTCGGGGTGAGCAGTTCTTC; CDR3: CASRGLPRGEQFF
size: .; V: TRBV20-1; J: TRBJ2-5; D: TRBD1; DNA: TGCAGTGCTAGTCCCGGGACAGATTACCAAGAGACCCAGTACTTC; CDR3: CSASPGTDYQETQYF
size: .; V: TRBV21-1; J: TRBJ2-7; D: .; DNA: TGTGCCAGCAGCGGAGGGGACAGGAGAGAACTTTACGAGCAGTACTTC; CDR3: CASSGGDRRELYEQYF
size: many; V: TRBV15; J: TRBJ1-5; D: .; DNA: TGTGCCACCAGCAGAGATGTTATCGGTCAGCCCCAGCATTTT; CDR3: CATSRDVIGQPQHF
size: .; V: TRBV7-6; J: TRBJ2-7; D: .; DNA: TGTGCCAGCAGGGTCGGCGGCGTCCGTATGAATTCCGAGCAGTACTTC; CDR3: CASRVGGVRMNSEQYF
size: .; V: TRBV20-1; J: TRBJ1-5; D: .; DNA: TGCAGTGCTAGGAGGGACCCGACGGGCAATCAGCCCCAGCATTTT; CDR3: CSARRDPTGNQPQHF
size: few; V: TRBV4-1; J: TRBJ2-7; D: .; DNA: TGCGCCAGCAGCCGAATCGGGGTGGACGAGCAGTACTTC; CDR3: CASSRIGVDEQYF
size: many; V: TRBV20-1; J: TRBJ1-5; D: .; DNA: TGCAGTGCTAGAGATGGAGGGATTGGCAATCAGCCCCAGCATTTT; CDR3: CSARDGGIGNQPQHF
size: .; V: TRBV5-6; J: TRBJ2-7; D: .; DNA: TGTGCCAGCAGCTTGGACAGGAGAGGGGGCGAGCAGTACTTC; CDR3: CASSLDRRGGEQYF
size: few; V: TRBV5-1; J: TRBJ2-7; D: TRBD2; DNA: TGCGCCAGCAGCCCGGATCTAGCGGGAGGACCGTCCTACGAGCAGTACTTC; CDR3: CASSPDLAGGPSYEQYF
size: many; V: TRBV5-1; J: TRBJ2-6; D: .; DNA: TGCGCCAGCAGCTACCGGGGCAGCTCTGGGGCCAACGTCCTGACTTTC; CDR3: CASSYRGSSGANVLTF
size: .; V: TRBV20-1; J: TRBJ2-5; D: TRBD2; DNA: TGCAGTGCTGCCTCGGCTAGCGGGGAAGAGACCCAGTACTTC; CDR3: CSAASASGEETQYF
size: .; V: TRBV28; J: TRBJ2-5; D: .; DNA: TGTGCCAGCATGGATCCCGGGGAGACCCAGTACTTC; CDR3: CASMDPGETQYF
size: .; V: TRBV15; J: TRBJ2-5; D: TRBD2; DNA: TGTGCCACCAGCCGCGGGACTAGCGGGAGCCGGGGAGGAGAGACCCAGTACTTC; CDR3: CATSRGTSGSRGGETQYF
size: few; V: TRBV6-1; J: TRBJ2-7; D: TRBD1; DNA: TGTGCCAGCAGGAACCCGGGACAGGGGGTGCCCTACGAGCAGTACTTC; CDR3: CASRNPGQGVPYEQYF
size: many; V: TRBV6-5; J: TRBJ1-1; D: .; DNA: TGTGCCAGCAGTTACCATCGGGGTAGGACTGAAGCTTTCTTT; CDR3: CASSYHRGRTEAFF
size: many; V: TRBV28; J: TRBJ2-1; D: .; DNA: TGTGCCAGCAGTTTCGAGAGCTCCTACAATGAGCAGTTCTTC; CDR3: CASSFESSYNEQFF
size: few; V: TRBV18; J: TRBJ1-2; D: .; DNA: TGTGCCAGCTCACCGAGCAGGGACTTCTATGGCTACACCTTC; CDR3: CASSPSRDFYGYTF
size: few; V: TRBV28; J: TRBJ2-3; D: TRBD2; DNA: TGTGCCAGCAGTAGCGGGAGGGTGGATACGCAGTATTTT; CDR3: CASSSGRVDTQYF
size: .; V: TRBV20-1; J: TRBJ1-5; D: TRBD1; DNA: TGCAGTGCTACGGGACAGAGCAATCAGCCCCAGCATTTT; CDR3: CSATGQSNQPQHF
size: few; V: TRBV20-1; J: TRBJ2-7; D: TRBD2; DNA: TGCAGTGCCTGGACTAGCGGATCCTACGAGCAGTACTTC; CDR3: CSAWTSGSYEQYF
size: .; V: TRBV20-1; J: TRBJ1-5; D: .; DNA: TGCAGTGCTAGAGAACTGGGGAGGGGACGATACAGCAATCAGCCCCAGCATTTT; CDR3: CSARELGRGRYSNQPQHF
size: .; V: TRBV6-1; J: TRBJ1-5; D: .; DNA: TGTGCCAGCACCACTCCAAAGGGGGGTAGCAATCAGCCCCAGCATTTT; CDR3: CASTTPKGGSNQPQHF
size: many; V: TRBV3-1; J: TRBJ1-3; D: TRBD1; DNA: TGTGCCAGCAGCCACGGACAGGGGGCAGGTGGAAACACCATATATTTT; CDR3: CASSHGQGAGGNTIYF
size: few; V: TRBV27; J: TRBJ2-7; D: .; DNA: TGTGCCAGCAGTTATTCCCTCGCTCAGGGCTACGAGCAGTACTTC; CDR3: CASSYSLAQGYEQYF
size: .; V: TRBV30; J: TRBJ2-1; D: TRBD2; DNA: TGTGCCTGGAGTTGGGAGGGCCTCAATGAGCAGTTCTTC; CDR3: CAWSWEGLNEQFF